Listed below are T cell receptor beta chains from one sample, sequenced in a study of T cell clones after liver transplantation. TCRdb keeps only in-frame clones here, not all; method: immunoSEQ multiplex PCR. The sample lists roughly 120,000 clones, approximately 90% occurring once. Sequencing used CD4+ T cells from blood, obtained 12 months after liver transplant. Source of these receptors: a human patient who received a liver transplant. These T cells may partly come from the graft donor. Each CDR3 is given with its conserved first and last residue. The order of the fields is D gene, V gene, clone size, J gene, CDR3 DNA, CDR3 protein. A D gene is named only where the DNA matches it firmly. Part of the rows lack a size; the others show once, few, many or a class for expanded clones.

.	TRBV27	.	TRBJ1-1	TGTGCCAGCAACCTCAGGGGCATGAACACTGAAGCTTTCTTT	CASNLRGMNTEAFF
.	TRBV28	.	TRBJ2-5	TGTGCCAGCAGTTTAACTCTGTTCCAAGAGACCCAGTACTTC	CASSLTLFQETQYF
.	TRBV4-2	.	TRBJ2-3	TGTGCCAGCAGCCAAGTCGCCCCAAGCGGCTACACAGATACGCAGTATTTT	CASSQVAPSGYTDTQYF
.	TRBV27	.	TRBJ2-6	TGTGCCACCCGACTGAACTCTGGGGCCAACGTCCTGACTTTC	CATRLNSGANVLTF
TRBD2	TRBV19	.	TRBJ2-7	TGTGCCAGTAGTATAGATCCGGGCCTAGCGGCCCCCTACGAGCAGTACTTC	CASSIDPGLAAPYEQYF
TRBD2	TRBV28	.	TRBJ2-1	TGTGCCAGCAGTTTAGCGGGAGATTCTTCGGGTGAGCAGTTCTTC	CASSLAGDSSGEQFF
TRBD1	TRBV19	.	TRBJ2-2	TGTGCCAGTAGAACCGGGACAGGGGTCGGGGAGCTGTTTTTT	CASRTGTGVGELFF
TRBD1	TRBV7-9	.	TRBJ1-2	TGTGCCAGCAGAAAGGACAGGGATGCCGATGGCTACACCTTC	CASRKDRDADGYTF
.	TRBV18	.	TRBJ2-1	TGTGCCAGCTCACCACTGAAGCACGAGAATGAGCAGTTCTTC	CASSPLKHENEQFF
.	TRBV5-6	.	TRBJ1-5	TGTGCCAGCAGCTTGGCTGCTGGGAGTCAGCCCCAGCATTTT	CASSLAAGSQPQHF
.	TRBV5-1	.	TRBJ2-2	TGCGCCAGCAGCTTTTCGGCGGGATGGACCGGGGAGCTGTTTTTT	CASSFSAGWTGELFF
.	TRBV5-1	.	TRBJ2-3	TGCGCCAGCAGCTATGGCGCCGCGGCTATTACAGATACGCAGTATTTT	CASSYGAAAITDTQYF
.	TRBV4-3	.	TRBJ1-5	TGCGCCAGCAGCCCAGGGGCAGTTAGCAATCAGCCCCAGCATTTT	CASSPGAVSNQPQHF
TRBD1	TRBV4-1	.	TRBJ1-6	TGCGCCAGCAGTCCATTCCGGGACAGCAATTCACCCCTCCACTTT	CASSPFRDSNSPLHF
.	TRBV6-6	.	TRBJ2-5	TGTGCCAGCAGTTACAAGCGGGCGGGGGCACAAGAGACCCAGTACTTC	CASSYKRAGAQETQYF
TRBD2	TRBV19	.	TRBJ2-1	TGTGCCAGTTCCGGGACTAGCGGAAATGAGCAGTTCTTC	CASSGTSGNEQFF
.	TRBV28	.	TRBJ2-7	TGTGCCAGCAGCAAAACGGACTGGGACGCATACGAGCAGTACTTC	CASSKTDWDAYEQYF
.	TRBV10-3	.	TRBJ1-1	TGTGCCATCAGTGAGTCATGGCGTGAAGCTTTCTTT	CAISESWREAFF
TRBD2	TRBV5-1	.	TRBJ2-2	TGCGCCAGCAGCTTAATAGCGGGAGAGGGGGAGCTGTTTTTT	CASSLIAGEGELFF
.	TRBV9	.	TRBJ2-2	TGTGCCAGCAGCGTACGTTTAATGGGGACTCCCAAATCCGGGGAGCTGTTTTTT	CASSVRLMGTPKSGELFF
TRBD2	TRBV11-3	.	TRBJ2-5	TGTGCCAGCAGCTATTGGGCGGGAGGCCAAGAGACCCAGTACTTC	CASSYWAGGQETQYF
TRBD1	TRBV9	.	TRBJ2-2	TGTGCCAGCGACGAGACAGGGTTCGGCGGGGAGCTGTTTTTT	CASDETGFGGELFF
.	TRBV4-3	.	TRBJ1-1	TGCGCCAGCAGCAACGGGGGGTCCGCTACTGAAGCTTTCTTT	CASSNGGSATEAFF
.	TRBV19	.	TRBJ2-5	TGTGCCAGCAGGGGAGGCGAGACCCAGTACTTC	CASRGGETQYF
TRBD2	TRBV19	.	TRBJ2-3	TGTGCCAGTAGTATAACCGGGGGGACCACAGATACGCAGTATTTT	CASSITGGTTDTQYF
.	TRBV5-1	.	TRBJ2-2	TGCGCCAGCAGCCCCGCGCGGGATGCGAACACCGGGGAGCTGTTTTTT	CASSPARDANTGELFF
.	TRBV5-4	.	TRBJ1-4	TGTGCCAGCAGCCCTTCACCGGGCGAAGAAAAACTGTTTTTT	CASSPSPGEEKLFF
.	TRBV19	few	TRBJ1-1	TGTGCCAGTAGTACCTCCGGGATCGGAGGCGTAGCTTTCTTT	CASSTSGIGGVAFF
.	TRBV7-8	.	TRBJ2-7	TGTGCCAGCACCCTCGGGCTAGCAACCTACGAGCAGTACTTC	CASTLGLATYEQYF
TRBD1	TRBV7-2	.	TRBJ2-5	TGTGCCAGCAGCTCTCGGACAGGGATGCGAGGTGGACAAGAGACCCAGTACTTC	CASSSRTGMRGGQETQYF
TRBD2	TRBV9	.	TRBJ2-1	TGTGCCAGCAGCGTAGGGTCTAGCGGGAGGGTCTACAATGAGCAGTTCTTC	CASSVGSSGRVYNEQFF
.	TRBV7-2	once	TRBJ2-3	TGTGCCAGCAGCCGGGACTCCACAGATACGCAGTATTTT	CASSRDSTDTQYF
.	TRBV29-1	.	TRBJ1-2	TGCAGCGTTTCGGTCGGGGCGGGTAACTATGGCTACACCTTC	CSVSVGAGNYGYTF
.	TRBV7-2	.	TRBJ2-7	TGTGCCAGCAGCTATAGGGACTTCCCGAGGGAGCAGTACTTC	CASSYRDFPREQYF
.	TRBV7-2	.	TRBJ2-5	TGTGCCAGCAGCCTACTGGGACAAGGGACCGAGACCCAGTACTTC	CASSLLGQGTETQYF
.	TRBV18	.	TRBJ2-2	TGTGCCAGCTCACCTAAACAGGGAACCGGGGAGCTGTTTTTT	CASSPKQGTGELFF
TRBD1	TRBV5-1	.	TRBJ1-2	TGCGCCAGCAGCTTGTTTGGGACAGGGGATGTCGCGCGCGGCTACACCTTC	CASSLFGTGDVARGYTF
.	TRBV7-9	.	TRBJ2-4	TGTGCCAGCAGCTTAGCCGGGACGACAAACATTCAGTACTTC	CASSLAGTTNIQYF
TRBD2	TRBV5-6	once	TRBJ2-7	TGTGCCAGCAGCTTGTGGGCGGGAGTTGGGGAGCAGTACTTC	CASSLWAGVGEQYF
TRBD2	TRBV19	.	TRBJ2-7	TGTGCCAGTAGTATCCACCCGGGACTAGCGGGAAGCTCCTACGAGCAGTACTTC	CASSIHPGLAGSSYEQYF
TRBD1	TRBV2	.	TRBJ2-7	TGTGCCACCGAGACCGGGACAGGTGCCTACGAGCAGTACTTC	CATETGTGAYEQYF
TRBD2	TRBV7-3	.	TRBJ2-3	TGTGCCAGCAGCTTAGCGGGAGGCACAGATACGCAGTATTTT	CASSLAGGTDTQYF
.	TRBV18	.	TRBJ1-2	TGTGCCAGCTCACCAGGGACTGACCTATTCGGCTACACCTTC	CASSPGTDLFGYTF
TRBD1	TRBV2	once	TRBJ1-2	TGTGCCAGCAGTGGATATGAGACAGGGGGCGTTCATAGGTCCGCCTATGGCTACACCTTC	CASSGYETGGVHRSAYGYTF
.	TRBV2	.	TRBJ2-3	TGTGCCAGCAGCCCCTGGGTCGGGGGAGATACGCAGTATTTT	CASSPWVGGDTQYF
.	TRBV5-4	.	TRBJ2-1	TGTGCCAGCAGCTTGAAAGCTGAAGAGCAGTTCTTC	CASSLKAEEQFF
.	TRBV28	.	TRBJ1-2	TGTGCCAGACGGCACCTGGAAAGCCAACCAAACTATGGCTACACCTTC	CARRHLESQPNYGYTF
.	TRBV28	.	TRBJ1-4	TGTGCCAGCAGTTTACCAAATGAAAAACTGTTTTTT	CASSLPNEKLFF